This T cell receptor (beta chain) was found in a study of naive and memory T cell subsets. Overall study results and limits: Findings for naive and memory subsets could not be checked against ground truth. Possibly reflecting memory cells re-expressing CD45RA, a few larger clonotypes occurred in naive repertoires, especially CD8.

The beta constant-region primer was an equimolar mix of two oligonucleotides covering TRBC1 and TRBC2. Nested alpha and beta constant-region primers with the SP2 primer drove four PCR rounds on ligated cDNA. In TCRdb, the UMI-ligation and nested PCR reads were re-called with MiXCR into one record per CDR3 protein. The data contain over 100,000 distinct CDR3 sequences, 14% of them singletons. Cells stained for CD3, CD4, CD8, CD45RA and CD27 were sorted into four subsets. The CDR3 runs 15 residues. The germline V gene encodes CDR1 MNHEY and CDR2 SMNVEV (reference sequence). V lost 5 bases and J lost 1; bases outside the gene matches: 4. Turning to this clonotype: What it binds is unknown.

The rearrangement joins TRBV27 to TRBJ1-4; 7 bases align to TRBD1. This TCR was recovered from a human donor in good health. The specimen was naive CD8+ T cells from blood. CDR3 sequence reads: CASSRTGGTNEKLFF. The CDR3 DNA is TGTGCCAGCAGTCGGACAGGCGGAACTAATGAAAAACTGTTTTTT.